This TCR beta chain was identified during a study of T cells after yellow fever vaccination. The germline gives CDR1 MNHEY, CDR2 SVGAGI. V was cut by 0 bases and J by 6 bases, with 15 bases left in between. This CDR3 region has 15 residues. TCR cDNA, made by 5'RACE template switching, carried an added universal primer site and UMIs. From the 5' RACE reads, TCRdb called clonotypes with MiXCR, one entry per CDR3 protein. Altogether under 600,000 distinct CDR3 sequences are present, approximately 15% being singletons, with the ten largest covering over 13%. Here the sequenced sample was PBMCs, taken on the day of the yellow fever booster vaccination. V gene TRBV6-5 combines with J gene TRBJ2-7, with D tentatively TRBD1 (6 bases). This receptor was identified in a man aged 25 to 45 who received the YFV17D yellow fever vaccine. This CDR3 reads CASSYSSGAGFEQYF. DNA for the CDR3: TGTGCCAGCAGTTACTCGTCAGGGGCAGGATTCGAGCAGTACTTC.